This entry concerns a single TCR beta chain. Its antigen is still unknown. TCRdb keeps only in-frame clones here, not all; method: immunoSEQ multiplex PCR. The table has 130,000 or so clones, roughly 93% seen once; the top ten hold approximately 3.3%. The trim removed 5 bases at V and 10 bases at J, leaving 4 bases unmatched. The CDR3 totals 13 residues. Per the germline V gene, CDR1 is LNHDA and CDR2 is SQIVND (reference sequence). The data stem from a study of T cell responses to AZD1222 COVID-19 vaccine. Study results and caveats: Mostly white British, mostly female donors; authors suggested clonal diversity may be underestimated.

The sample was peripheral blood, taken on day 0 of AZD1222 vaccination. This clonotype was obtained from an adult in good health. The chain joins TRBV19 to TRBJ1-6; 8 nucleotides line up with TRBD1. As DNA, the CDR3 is TGTGCCAGTAGTCCAGGGGGCCAATCACCCCTCCACTTT. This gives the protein CASSPGGQSPLHF.